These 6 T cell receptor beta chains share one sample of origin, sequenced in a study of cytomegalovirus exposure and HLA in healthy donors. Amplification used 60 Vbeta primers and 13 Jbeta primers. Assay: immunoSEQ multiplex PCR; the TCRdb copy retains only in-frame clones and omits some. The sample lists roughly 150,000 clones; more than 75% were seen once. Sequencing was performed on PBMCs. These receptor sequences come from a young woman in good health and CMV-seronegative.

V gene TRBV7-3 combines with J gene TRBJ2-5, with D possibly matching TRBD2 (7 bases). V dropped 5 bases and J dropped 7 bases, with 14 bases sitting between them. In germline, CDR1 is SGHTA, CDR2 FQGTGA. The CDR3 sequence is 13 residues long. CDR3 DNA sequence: TGTGCCAGCAGCCCCTGGGGAGGGGGGACCCAGTACTTC. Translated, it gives CASSPWGGGTQYF.

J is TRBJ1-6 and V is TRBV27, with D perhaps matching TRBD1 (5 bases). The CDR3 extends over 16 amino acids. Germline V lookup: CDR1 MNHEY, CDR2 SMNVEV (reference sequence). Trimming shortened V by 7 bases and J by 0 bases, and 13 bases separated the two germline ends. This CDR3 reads CASKGEAGSYNSPLHF. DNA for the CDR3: TGTGCCAGCAAAGGGGAGGCGGGCTCCTATAATTCACCCCTCCACTTT.

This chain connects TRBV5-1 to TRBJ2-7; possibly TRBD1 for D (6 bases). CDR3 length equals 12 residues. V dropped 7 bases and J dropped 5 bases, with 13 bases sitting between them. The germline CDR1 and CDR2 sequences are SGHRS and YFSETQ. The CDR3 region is CASGNRVDEQYF. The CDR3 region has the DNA TGCGCCAGCGGAAACAGGGTCGACGAGCAGTACTTC.

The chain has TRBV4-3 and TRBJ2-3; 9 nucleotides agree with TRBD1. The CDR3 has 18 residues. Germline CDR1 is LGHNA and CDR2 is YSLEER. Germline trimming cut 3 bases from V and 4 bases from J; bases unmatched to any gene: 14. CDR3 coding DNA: TGCGCCAGCAGCCAGGAGGGGCCGGGACAGGGCAGATCAGATACGCAGTATTTT. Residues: CASSQEGPGQGRSDTQYF.

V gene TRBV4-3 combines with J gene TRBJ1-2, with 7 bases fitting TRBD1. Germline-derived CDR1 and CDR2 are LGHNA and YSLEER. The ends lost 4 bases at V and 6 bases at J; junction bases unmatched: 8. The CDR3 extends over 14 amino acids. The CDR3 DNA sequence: TGCGCCAGCAGCCTTCGACAGGGTTCGAATGGCTACACCTTC. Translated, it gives CASSLRQGSNGYTF.

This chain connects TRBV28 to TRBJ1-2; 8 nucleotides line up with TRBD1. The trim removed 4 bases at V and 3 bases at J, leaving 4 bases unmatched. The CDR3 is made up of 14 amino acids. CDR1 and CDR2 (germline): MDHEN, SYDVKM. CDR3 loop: CASSSGGADYGYTF. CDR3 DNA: TGTGCCAGCAGTTCAGGGGGCGCGGACTATGGCTACACCTTC.